The clone carrying this TCR beta chain turned up a few times. What it binds is unknown. Looked up from germline, CDR1 is SGHVS and CDR2 is FQNEAQ. Between the trimmed V and J ends, which lost 0 bases and 1 base, there was a span of 6 bases. The CDR3 runs to 14 residues. This sample stems from a study of CD8 T cells in ankylosing spondylitis. Findings and caveats of the study: There was reportedly significant enrichment of clones that were disease-linked in matched ankylosing spondylitis synovial fluid. Blood from ankylosing spondylitis patients appeared to carry a characteristic eight-variant TCR beta motif.

TCRdb used MiXCR to reprocess the 5' RACE reads, holding one entry per CDR3 protein. The sample shows approximately 400,000 distinct CDR3 sequences, 17% of them seen only once. Sequencing was done on a sample of blood, either unsorted or a sorted T cell fraction (not recorded which). The clonotype was recovered from a male donor with ankylosing spondylitis. V is TRBV7-8 and J is TRBJ1-1; D is undetermined. CDR3 region: CASSLAFSNTEAFF. The DNA of the CDR3 is TGTGCCAGCAGCTTAGCGTTCTCGAACACTGAAGCTTTCTTT.